This T cell receptor beta chain was recorded in a study of response to subunit inactivated influenza vaccine. This clonotype has more than one count but fewer than ten. TCRdb re-analysed the RT-PCR reads in MiXCR, keeping a single row per CDR3 protein. Here the sample spans some 570,000 distinct CDR3 sequences, about 11% being singletons. The sample also formed part of further work on T cells expressing NK-cell markers. From that report: It was by 5'RACE template switching with UMIs that TCR beta cDNA was made. Sorted CD3+CD56+NKG2C+, CD3+CD56+NKG2C- and CD3+CD56-NKG2C+ T cells supplied TCR beta repertoires.

This sample comprised PBMCs from blood, obtained on the day of vaccination. The sequence was collected from a man between 50 and 59 years old who received an inactivated influenza vaccine.

The CDR3 reads CASSSEGGARIGTDTQYF. The DNA of the CDR3 is TGTGCCAGCAGTTCCGAAGGGGGCGCGCGGATTGGCACAGATACGCAGTATTTT. V and J are TRBV6-5 and TRBJ2-3; 7 bases agree with TRBD1. The CDR3 consists of 18 residues. Trimming at V came to 4 bases and at J to 1 base, leaving 14 bases not matched to a gene. Germline loops: CDR1 MNHEY, CDR2 SVGAGI.